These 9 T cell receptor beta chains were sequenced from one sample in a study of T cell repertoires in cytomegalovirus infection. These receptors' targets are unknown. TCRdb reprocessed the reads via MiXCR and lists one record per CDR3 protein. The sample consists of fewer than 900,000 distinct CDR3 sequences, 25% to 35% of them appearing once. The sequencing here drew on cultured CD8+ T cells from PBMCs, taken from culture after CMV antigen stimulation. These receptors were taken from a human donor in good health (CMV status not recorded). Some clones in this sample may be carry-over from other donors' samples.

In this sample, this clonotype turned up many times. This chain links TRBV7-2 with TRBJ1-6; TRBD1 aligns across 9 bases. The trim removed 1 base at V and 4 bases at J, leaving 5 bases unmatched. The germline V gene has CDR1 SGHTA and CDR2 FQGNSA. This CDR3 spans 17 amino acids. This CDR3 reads CASSLGDRVTYNSPLHF. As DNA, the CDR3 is TGTGCCAGCAGCTTAGGGGACAGGGTTACTTATAATTCACCCCTCCACTTT.

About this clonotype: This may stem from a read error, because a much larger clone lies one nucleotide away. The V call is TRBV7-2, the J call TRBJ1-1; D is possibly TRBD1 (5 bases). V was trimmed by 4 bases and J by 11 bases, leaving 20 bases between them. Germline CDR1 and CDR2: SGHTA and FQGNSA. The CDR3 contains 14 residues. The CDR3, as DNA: TGTACCAGCAGCTCCGGTAGCCGGGGACGCTCGGCTTTCTTT. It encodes CTSSSGSRGRSAFF.

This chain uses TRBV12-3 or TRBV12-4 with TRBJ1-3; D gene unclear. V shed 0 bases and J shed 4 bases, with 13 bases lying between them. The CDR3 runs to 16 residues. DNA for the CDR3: TGTGCCAGCAGTTTAGCTCTGAGCTCCCGGGGAAACACCATATATTTT. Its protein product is CASSLALSSRGNTIYF.

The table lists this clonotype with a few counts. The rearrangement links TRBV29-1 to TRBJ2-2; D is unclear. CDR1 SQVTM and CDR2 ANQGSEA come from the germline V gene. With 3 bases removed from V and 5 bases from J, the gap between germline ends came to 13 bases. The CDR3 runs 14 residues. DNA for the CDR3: TGCAGCGTTGAGGGCGACCTTGGGACCGGGGAGCTGTTTTTT. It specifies CSVEGDLGTGELFF.

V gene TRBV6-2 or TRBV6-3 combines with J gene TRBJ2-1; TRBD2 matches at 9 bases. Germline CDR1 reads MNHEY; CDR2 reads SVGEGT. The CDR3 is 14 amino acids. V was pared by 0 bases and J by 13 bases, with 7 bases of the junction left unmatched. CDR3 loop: CASSYSYVAGDQFF. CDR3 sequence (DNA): TGTGCCAGCAGTTACTCTTATGTAGCGGGGGATCAGTTCTTC.

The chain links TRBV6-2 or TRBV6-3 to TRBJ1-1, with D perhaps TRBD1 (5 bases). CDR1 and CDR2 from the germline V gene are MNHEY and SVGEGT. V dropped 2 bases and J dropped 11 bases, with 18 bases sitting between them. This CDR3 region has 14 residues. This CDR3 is CASSYPIGALFAFF. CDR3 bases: TGTGCCAGCAGTTACCCCATCGGGGCTCTGTTCGCTTTCTTT.

The CDR3, as DNA: TGCAGCGCTCAAGGGGTTTATGAAAAACTGTTTTTT. Protein product: CSAQGVYEKLFF. The gene calls are TRBV29-1 and TRBJ1-4, with TRBD1 as a possible D gene (5 bases). The germline gives CDR1 SQVTM, CDR2 ANQGSEA. The germline V and J ends were trimmed by 7 bases and 6 bases, with 12 bases remaining between them. The CDR3 totals 12 residues.

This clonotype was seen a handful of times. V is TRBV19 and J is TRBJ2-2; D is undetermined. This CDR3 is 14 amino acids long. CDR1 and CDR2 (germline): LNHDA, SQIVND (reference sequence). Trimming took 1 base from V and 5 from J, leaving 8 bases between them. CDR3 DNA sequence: TGTGCCAGTAGTATAGGCAGGTCGACCGGGGAGCTGTTTTTT. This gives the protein CASSIGRSTGELFF. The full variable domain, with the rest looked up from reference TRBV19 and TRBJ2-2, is DGGITQSPKYLFRKEGQNVTLSCEQNLNHDAMYWYRQDPGQGLRLIYYSQIVNDFQKGDIAEGYSVSREKKESFPLTVTSAQKNPTAFYLCASSIGRSTGELFFGEGSRLTVL.

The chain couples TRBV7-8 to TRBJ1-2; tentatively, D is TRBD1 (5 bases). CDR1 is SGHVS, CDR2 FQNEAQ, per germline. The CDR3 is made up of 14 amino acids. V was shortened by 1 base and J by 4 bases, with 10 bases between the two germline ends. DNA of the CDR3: TGTGCCAGCAGCTTAGGGGGCATGGTCTATGGCTACACCTTC. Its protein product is CASSLGGMVYGYTF.